This is a list of T cell receptor beta chains from one sample in a study of memory CD4+ T cells and cytomegalovirus serostatus. Clones were read by immunoSEQ multiplex PCR, and TCRdb kept only the in-frame ones, dropping some. The data show 85,000 to 100,000 clones, about four fifths seen once. The sample consisted of memory CD4+ T cells from blood. The source of these receptors is an adult in good health and CMV-seropositive. Both conserved end residues are part of each CDR3. Each record gives: CDR3 DNA, CDR3 protein, J gene, D gene, V gene, clone size. The D gene is left open where the match is weak. The size field is filled for only some rows; it gives once, few, many or a size class.

cdr3_nt: TGTGCCATCAGTGAACTACAAGGGAGCTCCTACAATGAGCAGTTCTTC
cdr3_aa: CAISELQGSSYNEQFF
j_call: TRBJ2-1
d_call: -
v_call: TRBV10-3
clone_size: -

cdr3_nt: TGTGCCAGCAGTGTTGCCAGGGAGAATGAGCAGTTCTTC
cdr3_aa: CASSVARENEQFF
j_call: TRBJ2-1
d_call: -
v_call: TRBV2
clone_size: few

cdr3_nt: TGTGCCAGCAGCTTCGGACAGGGAGGCGGACAGCCCCAGCATTTT
cdr3_aa: CASSFGQGGGQPQHF
j_call: TRBJ1-5
d_call: TRBD1
v_call: TRBV7-2
clone_size: -

cdr3_nt: TGTGCCAGCAGCCTCCCCGCGGGGGAGCGGGGAAGCTCCTACAATGAGCAGTTCTTC
cdr3_aa: CASSLPAGERGSSYNEQFF
j_call: TRBJ2-1
d_call: TRBD2
v_call: TRBV7-6
clone_size: -

cdr3_nt: TGCGCCAGCAGCTTCATGGGACTCACCGGGGAGCTGTTTTTT
cdr3_aa: CASSFMGLTGELFF
j_call: TRBJ2-2
d_call: -
v_call: TRBV5-1
clone_size: -

cdr3_nt: TGTGCCAGCAGCCCATATGACTCCTCTGGAAACACCATATATTTT
cdr3_aa: CASSPYDSSGNTIYF
j_call: TRBJ1-3
d_call: -
v_call: TRBV7-6
clone_size: -

cdr3_nt: TGCGCCAGCAGTGCTCAGGTAGCCACTGAAGCTTTCTTT
cdr3_aa: CASSAQVATEAFF
j_call: TRBJ1-1
d_call: -
v_call: TRBV10-1
clone_size: few

cdr3_nt: TGTGCCAGCAGTCCCTATAGCAATCAGCCCCAGCATTTT
cdr3_aa: CASSPYSNQPQHF
j_call: TRBJ1-5
d_call: -
v_call: TRBV6-5
clone_size: -

cdr3_nt: TGTGCCAGCAGCAGGGGGACAGGGCCCGAGACCCAGTACTTC
cdr3_aa: CASSRGTGPETQYF
j_call: TRBJ2-5
d_call: TRBD1
v_call: TRBV28
clone_size: -

cdr3_nt: TGTGCCAGCAGCTTAGACGTGGCCAGCTACTACAATGAGCAGTTCTTC
cdr3_aa: CASSLDVASYYNEQFF
j_call: TRBJ2-1
d_call: -
v_call: TRBV11-2
clone_size: -

cdr3_nt: TGTGCCAGCAGTGAAGTAGGGACTAGCACAGATACGCAGTATTTT
cdr3_aa: CASSEVGTSTDTQYF
j_call: TRBJ2-3
d_call: -
v_call: TRBV6-1
clone_size: -

cdr3_nt: TGTGCCAGCAGTTTCAATGGGATAGGAGCCTACGAGCAGTACTTC
cdr3_aa: CASSFNGIGAYEQYF
j_call: TRBJ2-7
d_call: -
v_call: TRBV27
clone_size: -

cdr3_nt: TGTGCCAGCAGTGTTGACAGTCTGTCAGCTTTCTTT
cdr3_aa: CASSVDSLSAFF
j_call: TRBJ1-1
d_call: -
v_call: TRBV6-1
clone_size: -

cdr3_nt: TGTGCCAGCAGTGTTAGGGCGGAGACCCAGTACTTC
cdr3_aa: CASSVRAETQYF
j_call: TRBJ2-5
d_call: -
v_call: TRBV2
clone_size: -

cdr3_nt: TGTGCCAGCAGTTACAACCTGGACACTGAAGCTTTCTTT
cdr3_aa: CASSYNLDTEAFF
j_call: TRBJ1-1
d_call: -
v_call: TRBV6-6
clone_size: -

cdr3_nt: TGTGCCAGCAGTACCTGGGCTCAGGGCAGACCGGGGGGCTACACCTTC
cdr3_aa: CASSTWAQGRPGGYTF
j_call: TRBJ1-2
d_call: -
v_call: TRBV28
clone_size: -

cdr3_nt: TGTGCCAGCAGTTACAGGAGCGGGAGGGATATTGAGCAGTTCTTC
cdr3_aa: CASSYRSGRDIEQFF
j_call: TRBJ2-1
d_call: TRBD2
v_call: TRBV6-5
clone_size: -

cdr3_nt: TGTGCCAGCAGCAGGGAGGGGGCCTCTGGCTACACCTTC
cdr3_aa: CASSREGASGYTF
j_call: TRBJ1-2
d_call: TRBD1
v_call: TRBV9
clone_size: -

cdr3_nt: TGTGCCACCAGCAGAGATATGGGCCCCTACGAGCAGTACTTC
cdr3_aa: CATSRDMGPYEQYF
j_call: TRBJ2-7
d_call: -
v_call: TRBV15
clone_size: -

cdr3_nt: TGTGCCAGCAGTGGAGCGGGGCAGACTTATCAGCCCCAGCATTTT
cdr3_aa: CASSGAGQTYQPQHF
j_call: TRBJ1-5
d_call: -
v_call: TRBV28
clone_size: -

cdr3_nt: TGCGCCAGCAGCTTGGTTAGCGGGAGGACAGATACGCAGTATTTT
cdr3_aa: CASSLVSGRTDTQYF
j_call: TRBJ2-3
d_call: TRBD2
v_call: TRBV5-1
clone_size: -

cdr3_nt: TGCGCCAGCAGTCCGGGGCAGGCTCAGCCCCAGCATTTT
cdr3_aa: CASSPGQAQPQHF
j_call: TRBJ1-5
d_call: -
v_call: TRBV10-2
clone_size: few

cdr3_nt: TGTGCCAGCAGTGAAAGGGGTAGGGGGAACAATCAGCCCCAGCATTTT
cdr3_aa: CASSERGRGNNQPQHF
j_call: TRBJ1-5
d_call: -
v_call: TRBV6-1
clone_size: -

cdr3_nt: TGTGCCAGCAGTTTTCTTGGGGGTAACGGCTACACCTTC
cdr3_aa: CASSFLGGNGYTF
j_call: TRBJ1-2
d_call: -
v_call: TRBV28
clone_size: few

cdr3_nt: TGTGCCAGCACAAGAAACCGGGACTACCTCTACGAGCAGTACTTC
cdr3_aa: CASTRNRDYLYEQYF
j_call: TRBJ2-7
d_call: TRBD2
v_call: TRBV27
clone_size: -

cdr3_nt: TGTGCCAGCAGCCAACCGGGACAGGGGGGACGTCAGCCCCAGCATTTT
cdr3_aa: CASSQPGQGGRQPQHF
j_call: TRBJ1-5
d_call: TRBD1
v_call: TRBV28
clone_size: -

cdr3_nt: TGTGCCAGCAGCTTAGGGGGGACAGGGGGCTATCAGCCCCAGCATTTT
cdr3_aa: CASSLGGTGGYQPQHF
j_call: TRBJ1-5
d_call: TRBD1
v_call: TRBV7-2
clone_size: -

cdr3_nt: TGTGCCAGCAGCCCTGGGGGGCACATAAGCTACGAGCAGTACTTC
cdr3_aa: CASSPGGHISYEQYF
j_call: TRBJ2-7
d_call: -
v_call: TRBV28
clone_size: once